Each of the 14 T cell receptor beta chains below was sequenced from the same sample in a study of shared clonotypes between healthy human individuals. Here immunoSEQ multiplex PCR was the method, and the copy in TCRdb shows in-frame clones only, minus some. Of 2 million to 3 million clones in the sample, 90% to 95% were seen once. The sample consisted of naive CD4+ T cells from PBMCs. Subset of the sample: CD45RA+ positively selected. These receptors were collected from a man aged 18 to 30 in good health. Some clones in this sample may be carry-over from other donors' samples.

The chain carries TRBV7-2 and TRBJ2-2; 7 nucleotides line up with TRBD1. In germline, CDR1 is SGHTA, CDR2 FQGNSA. The trim removed 2 bases at V and 4 bases at J, leaving 7 bases unmatched. This CDR3 is 16 amino acids long. DNA for the CDR3: TGTGCCAGCAGCTTAACAGGGGTAGGGATCACCGGGGAGCTGTTTTTT. Protein sequence: CASSLTGVGITGELFF.

The chain uses TRBV30 and TRBJ1-4; D is unclear. This CDR3 comprises 14 residues. Germline assignment: CDR1 GTSNPN and CDR2 SVGIG (reference sequence). V lost 0 bases and J 10 bases, leaving 15 bases between the germline ends. CDR3 amino acids: CAWSVGRPDGKLFF. The CDR3 DNA reads TGTGCCTGGAGTGTGGGAAGACCGGATGGAAAACTGTTTTTT.

This chain connects TRBV10-1 to TRBJ2-7; a weak D match, TRBD2 (6 bases). This CDR3 region has 15 residues. CDR1 and CDR2 (germline): WNHNN, SYGVQD (reference sequence). Trimming left V 8 bases short and J 2 bases short, with 19 bases between. Written as DNA, the CDR3 is TGCGCCAGCTCCCAATCCGGGACTCAAACCTACGAGCAGTACTTC. This codes for CASSQSGTQTYEQYF.

This clone has only one observation. The chain recombines TRBV28 with TRBJ2-7, with 11 bases that match TRBD2. The V gene end was trimmed by 7 bases and the J gene end by 1 base; junction bases not matched to a gene: 9. Germline V gives CDR1 MDHEN, CDR2 SYDVKM. CDR3 length equals 16 residues. The CDR3 spells CASKWALAGESYEQYF. The CDR3 bases are TGTGCCAGCAAGTGGGCACTAGCGGGAGAGTCCTACGAGCAGTACTTC.

A note on this clone: A read error may account for a junction end that differs from germline. This chain links TRBV25-1 with TRBJ1-2; D possibly corresponds to TRBD1 (5 bases). The CDR3 consists of 12 residues. Per germline, CDR1 MGHDK and CDR2 SYGVNS. Here the CDR3 reads CTSSGADYGYTF. CDR3 bases: TGTACCAGCAGTGGGGCGGACTATGGCTACACCTTC.

This chain connects TRBV28 to TRBJ2-3; 16 nucleotides align to TRBD2. Germline V gene sequence: CDR1 MDHEN, CDR2 SYDVKM. CDR3 size: 18 residues. J was trimmed by 3 bases and V by 0 bases; bases with no gene match: 3. The CDR3, as DNA: TGTGCCAGCAGTTTATGGGGACTAGCGGGAGGGTCTACAGATACGCAGTATTTT. Amino acid sequence: CASSLWGLAGGSTDTQYF.

The chain couples TRBV10-3 to TRBJ1-2, with a weak D call TRBD1 (5 bases). Trimming took off 7 bases at V and 8 bases at J, with 14 bases between the two ends. Germline V gives CDR1 ENHRY, CDR2 SYGVKD. The CDR3 contains 12 residues. The CDR3 spells CAITGTLGGYTF. As DNA, the CDR3 is TGTGCCATCACCGGGACCCTTGGCGGCTACACCTTC.

The chain recombines TRBV28 with TRBJ2-1; D call uncertain. Looked up from germline, CDR1 is MDHEN and CDR2 is SYDVKM. Trimming left V 7 bases short and J 6 bases short, with 16 bases between. This CDR3 contains 14 residues. CDR3 DNA sequence: TGTGCCAGCACCCCCCCTGGAAGTTTCAATGAGCAGTTCTTC. It codes for CASTPPGSFNEQFF. The full variable domain, in which reference TRBV28 and TRBJ2-1 provide the parts outside the CDR3, is DVKVTQSSRYLVKRTGEKVFLECVQDMDHENMFWYRQDPGLGLRLIYFSYDVKMKEKGDIPEGYSVSREKKERFSLILESASTNQTSMYLCASTPPGSFNEQFFGPGTRLTVL.

This clone appeared a single time. This sequence joins TRBV4-2 and TRBJ1-4; TRBD1 is a possible D gene (5 bases). The germline gives CDR1 LGHNA, CDR2 YNFKEQ. Trimming cost V 0 bases and J 4 bases, with 9 bases left between them. The CDR3 has 15 amino acids. CDR3 loop: CASSQDEGVNEKLFF. The CDR3 DNA reads as TGTGCCAGCAGCCAAGATGAAGGGGTTAATGAAAAACTGTTTTTT.

The chain recombines TRBV28 with TRBJ2-1; 10 nucleotides match TRBD1. From germline, CDR1 is MDHEN and CDR2 SYDVKM. With V trimmed by 6 bases and J by 6 bases, 14 bases remained unmatched. The CDR3 length is 17 residues. CDR3 in amino acids: CASSLRDRGYDINEQFF. The CDR3 DNA reads TGTGCCAGCAGCTTGCGGGACAGGGGTTACGACATCAATGAGCAGTTCTTC.

The chain has TRBV9 and TRBJ2-2, with D tentatively TRBD2 (6 bases). V gave up 4 bases and J gave up 5 bases, with 21 bases separating them. Germline V CDR1 and CDR2: SGDLS, YYNGEE. CDR3 size: 17 residues. CDR3 sequence (DNA): TGTGCCAGCAGCCCGCTACCCGCGGGCCGGGGGACCGGGGAGCTGTTTTTT. Its translation: CASSPLPAGRGTGELFF.

This clone was counted once. Other DNA sequences of this sample code for an identical CDR3. The chain is built from TRBV29-1 and TRBJ2-2; 8 nucleotides match TRBD1. Germline V gene sequence: CDR1 SQVTM, CDR2 ANQGSEA. J lost 2 bases, V lost 7 bases, and 6 bases had no gene match. The CDR3 length is 14 residues. CDR3 sequence reads: CSALTGVNTGELFF. The CDR3 DNA reads TGCAGCGCTCTGACAGGGGTAAACACCGGGGAGCTGTTTTTT.

A word on this clone: The same CDR3 also results from other DNA sequences found in this sample. The CDR3 region is CASSIAGATDTQYF. The CDR3 DNA follows: TGTGCCAGTAGTATAGCGGGAGCAACAGATACGCAGTATTTT. The chain carries TRBV19 and TRBJ2-3; tentatively, D is TRBD2 (6 bases). Germline CDR1 LNHDA, CDR2 SQIVND (reference sequence). Trimming took off 1 base at V and 3 bases at J, with 8 bases between the two ends. The CDR3 extends over 14 amino acids.

As concerns this clone: This sample includes further DNA sequences coding for the same CDR3. The J gene is TRBJ1-1, the V gene TRBV5-1; TRBD1 might be the D (6 bases). The CDR3 length is 15 residues. V was pared by 0 bases and J by 2 bases, with 11 bases between. CDR1 and CDR2 from the germline V gene are SGHRS and YFSETQ. In DNA, the CDR3 is TGCGCCAGCAGCTTGGGTGGGACAACAAACACTGAAGCTTTCTTT. This sequence encodes CASSLGGTTNTEAFF.